This record concerns one T cell receptor beta chain sequence. What it binds is unknown. The sample originates from a study of post-analysis software for immune sequencing data. Study-wide findings and caveats: Multiple sclerosis was associated with a significant reduction in normalized Chao1 diversity relative to controls. TRBV5-6, TRBV5-1 and TRBV20-1 belonged to a set of about five TRBV segments that were more frequent in patients than controls.

Unique molecular identifiers had been added to the TCR beta cDNA libraries. TCRdb re-called the PCR reads with MiXCR, one entry per CDR3 protein. The sample records about 810,000 distinct CDR3 sequences, roughly half being singletons. Germline assignment: CDR1 SNHLY and CDR2 FYNNEI. V trimming: 1 base; J trimming: 13 bases; junction bases outside the gene matches: 6. CDR3 size: 12 residues. This sequence joins TRBV2 and TRBJ1-1; TRBD1 agrees at 7 bases. What was sequenced was blood. The receptor was isolated from a girl aged 5 to 17 with multiple sclerosis. CDR3 residues: CASSEETGYDFF. CDR3 coding DNA: TGTGCCAGCAGTGAAGAGACAGGGTATGATTTCTTT.